This TCR beta chain is from a study of beta chain features in type 1 diabetes. About the research overall: On cell yields, gender and age, patients and healthy donors were similar.

The germline gives CDR1 SEHNR, CDR2 FQNEAQ (reference sequence). The CDR3 runs to 12 residues. The V end lost 2 bases, the J end lost 5 bases, and 7 bases lay between the germline ends. Sequenced material consisted of expressed TCRB transcripts (all of the isolated RNA was reverse transcribed). Libraries were prepared by immunoSEQ multiplex PCR; TCRdb keeps only in-frame clonotypes and omits some of them. The sample lists about 370,000 clones, approximately 16% seen once, with 0.019% in the top ten. This clone was counted a few times. The receptor's source is a woman aged 18-35 years in good health. The V call is TRBV7-9, the J call TRBJ2-7; D not resolved. The specimen sequenced was naive CD4+ T cells from blood. CDR3 in DNA: TGTGCCAGCAGCTTACAAACTGACGAGCAGTACTTC. It yields the protein CASSLQTDEQYF.